This entry lists 8 T cell receptor beta chains sequenced from one sample in a study of CD39 and CD103 CD8 tumor-infiltrating T cells. Measured with immunoSEQ multiplex PCR; TCRdb has only the in-frame clones, and not every one. The sample records about 550 clones, around 64% being singletons. Sequencing used CD39- CD103+ CD8+ T cells sorted from the tumor. The subset: CD103+CD39- single-positive CD45RA- CD8 T cells. The receptors come from a human donor with head and neck squamous cell carcinoma.

This clone was observed a few times. The V gene is TRBV27, the J gene TRBJ1-1; unclear D gene. Germline loops: CDR1 MNHEY, CDR2 SMNVEV (reference sequence). With 1 base removed from V and 0 bases from J, the gap between germline ends came to 15 bases. The length of the CDR3 is 17 residues. This CDR3 is CASSLYGLRAMNTEAFF. In DNA, the CDR3 is TGTGCCAGCAGTTTATATGGACTTAGGGCCATGAACACTGAAGCTTTCTTT.

The chain combines TRBV5-1 with TRBJ2-7; TRBD1 might be the D (6 bases). The germline V and J ends were trimmed by 3 bases and 3 bases, with 16 bases remaining between them. The CDR3 covers 15 residues. From germline, CDR1 is SGHRS and CDR2 YFSETQ. The CDR3 DNA is TGCGCCAGCAGCTCCGACAGGCTCCCAATCTACGAGCAGTACTTC. It codes for CASSSDRLPIYEQYF.

The V call is TRBV6-5, the J call TRBJ2-7; no firm D call. V lost 1 base to trimming and J lost 3 bases, with 13 bases between them. The CDR3 runs 15 residues. Per the germline V gene, CDR1 is MNHEY and CDR2 is SVGAGI. As DNA, the CDR3 is TGTGCCAGCAGTTACTACCACCTGGACGGCTACGAGCAGTACTTC. This encodes CASSYYHLDGYEQYF.

This clone was recorded once. The rearrangement joins TRBV6-5 to TRBJ2-1; 10 bases map to TRBD2. J was trimmed by 9 bases and V by 0 bases; bases with no gene match: 8. This CDR3 region has 16 residues. In germline, CDR1 is MNHEY, CDR2 SVGAGI. CDR3: CASSYSRVAGGFEQFF. As DNA, the CDR3 is TGTGCCAGCAGTTACTCTAGAGTAGCGGGAGGTTTTGAGCAGTTCTTC.

This chain uses TRBV27 with TRBJ1-6; D not resolved. Deletions cut 0 bases from V and 6 bases from J, with 3 bases between. This CDR3 has 13 amino acids. Germline V gene lookup returns CDR1 MNHEY and CDR2 SMNVEV (reference sequence). CDR3: CASSLSANSPLHF. For the CDR3, the DNA is TGTGCCAGCAGTTTATCAGCTAATTCACCCCTCCACTTT.

The rearrangement links TRBV4-3 to TRBJ1-1; TRBD1 matches 10 bases. The J segment lost 4 bases and the V segment lost 0 bases, leaving 2 bases of the junction unmatched. Looked up from germline, CDR1 is LGHNA and CDR2 is YSLEER. The CDR3 extends over 15 amino acids. This chain's CDR3 is CASSQEDRGTTEAFF. In nucleotides, the CDR3 is TGCGCCAGCAGCCAAGAGGACAGGGGGACCACTGAAGCTTTCTTT.

The chain recombines TRBV11-3 with TRBJ1-2; D unclear. The ends were cut back, 1 base at V and 7 bases at J, with 10 bases in the middle. The germline CDR1 and CDR2 sequences are SGHNT and YENEEA. This CDR3 region has 13 residues. Here the CDR3 reads CASSLGLMGGYTF. CDR3 bases: TGTGCCAGCAGCTTAGGCCTGATGGGTGGCTACACCTTC.

This clone appeared a few times. CDR3 sequence: CSLGDGPEAFF. The CDR3, as DNA: TGCAGCTTGGGGGACGGACCTGAAGCTTTCTTT. V is TRBV20-1 and J is TRBJ1-1; D perhaps matches TRBD1 (5 bases). This CDR3 contains 11 residues. CDR1 DFQATT and CDR2 SNEGSKA come from the germline V gene (reference sequence).